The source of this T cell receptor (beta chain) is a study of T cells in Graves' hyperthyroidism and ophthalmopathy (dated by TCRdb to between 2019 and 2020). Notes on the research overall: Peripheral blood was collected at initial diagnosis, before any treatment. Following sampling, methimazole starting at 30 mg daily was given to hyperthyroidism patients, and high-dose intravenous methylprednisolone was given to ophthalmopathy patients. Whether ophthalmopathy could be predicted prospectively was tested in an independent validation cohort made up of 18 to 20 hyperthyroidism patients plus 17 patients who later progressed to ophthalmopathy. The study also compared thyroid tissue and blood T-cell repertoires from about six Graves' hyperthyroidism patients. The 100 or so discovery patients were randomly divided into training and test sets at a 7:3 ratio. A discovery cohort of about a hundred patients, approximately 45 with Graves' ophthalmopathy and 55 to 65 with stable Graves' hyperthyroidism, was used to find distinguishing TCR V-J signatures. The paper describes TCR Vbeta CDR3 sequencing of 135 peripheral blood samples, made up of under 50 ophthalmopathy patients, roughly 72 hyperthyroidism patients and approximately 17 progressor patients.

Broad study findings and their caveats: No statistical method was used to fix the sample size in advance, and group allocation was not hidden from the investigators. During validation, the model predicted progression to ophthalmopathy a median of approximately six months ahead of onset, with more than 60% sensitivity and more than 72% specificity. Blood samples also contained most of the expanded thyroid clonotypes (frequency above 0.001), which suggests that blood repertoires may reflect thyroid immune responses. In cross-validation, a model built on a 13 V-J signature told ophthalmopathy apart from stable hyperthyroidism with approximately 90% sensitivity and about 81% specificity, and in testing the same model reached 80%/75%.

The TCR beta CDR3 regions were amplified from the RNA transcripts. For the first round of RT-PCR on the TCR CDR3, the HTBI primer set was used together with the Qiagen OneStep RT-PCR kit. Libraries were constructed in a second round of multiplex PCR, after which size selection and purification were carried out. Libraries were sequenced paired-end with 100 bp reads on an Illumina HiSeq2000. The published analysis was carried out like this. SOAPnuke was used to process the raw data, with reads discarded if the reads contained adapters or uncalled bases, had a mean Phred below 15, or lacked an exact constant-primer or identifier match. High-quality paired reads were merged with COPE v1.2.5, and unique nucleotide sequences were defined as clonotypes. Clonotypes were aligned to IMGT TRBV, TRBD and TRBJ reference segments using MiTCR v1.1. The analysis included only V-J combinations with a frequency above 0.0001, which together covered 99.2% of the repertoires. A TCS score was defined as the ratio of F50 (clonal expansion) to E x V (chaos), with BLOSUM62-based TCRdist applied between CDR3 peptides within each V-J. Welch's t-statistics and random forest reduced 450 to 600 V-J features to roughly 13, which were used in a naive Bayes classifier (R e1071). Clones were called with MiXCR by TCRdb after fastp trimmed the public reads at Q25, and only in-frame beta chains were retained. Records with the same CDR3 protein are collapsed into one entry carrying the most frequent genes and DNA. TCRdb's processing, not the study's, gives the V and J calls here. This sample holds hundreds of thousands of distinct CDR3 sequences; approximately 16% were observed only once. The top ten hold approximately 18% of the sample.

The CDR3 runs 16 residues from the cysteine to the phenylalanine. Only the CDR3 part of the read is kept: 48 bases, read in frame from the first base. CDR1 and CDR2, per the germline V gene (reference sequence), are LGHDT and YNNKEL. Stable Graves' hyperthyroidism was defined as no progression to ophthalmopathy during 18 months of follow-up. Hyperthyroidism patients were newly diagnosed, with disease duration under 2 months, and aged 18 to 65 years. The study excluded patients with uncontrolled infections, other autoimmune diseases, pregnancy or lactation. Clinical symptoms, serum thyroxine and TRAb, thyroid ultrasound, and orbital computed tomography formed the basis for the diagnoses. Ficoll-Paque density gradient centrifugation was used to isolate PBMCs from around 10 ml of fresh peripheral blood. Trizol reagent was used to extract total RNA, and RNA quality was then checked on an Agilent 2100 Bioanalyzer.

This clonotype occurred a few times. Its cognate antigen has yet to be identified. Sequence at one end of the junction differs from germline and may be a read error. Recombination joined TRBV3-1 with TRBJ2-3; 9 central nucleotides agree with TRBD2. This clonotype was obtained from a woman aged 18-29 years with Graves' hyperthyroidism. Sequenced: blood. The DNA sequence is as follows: TGTGCCAGCAGCCAAAGCGGGGGGCCCCGCACAGATGCGCAGTATTTT. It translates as CASSQSGGPRTDAQYF.